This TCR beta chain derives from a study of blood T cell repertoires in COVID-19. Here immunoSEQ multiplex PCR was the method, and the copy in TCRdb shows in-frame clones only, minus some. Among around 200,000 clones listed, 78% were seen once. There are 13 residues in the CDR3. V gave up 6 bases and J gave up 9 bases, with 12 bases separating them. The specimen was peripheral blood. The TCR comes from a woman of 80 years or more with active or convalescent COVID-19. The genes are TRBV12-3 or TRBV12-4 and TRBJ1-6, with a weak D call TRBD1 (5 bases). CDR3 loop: CASRGLRGSPLHF. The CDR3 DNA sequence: TGTGCCAGCAGGGGACTGAGGGGTTCACCCCTCCACTTT.